Listed below are T cell receptor beta chains from one sample, sequenced in a study of blood T cells in healthy people across ages. TCRdb re-called the 5' RACE reads with MiXCR, one entry per CDR3 protein. The sample lists 890,000 or so distinct CDR3 sequences, approximately 59% seen once, with roughly 25% in the top ten. Sequences were obtained from blood. The receptors shown here come from a man aged 30 to 45 in good health. Each CDR3 is given with its conserved first and last residue. Fields, in order: J gene, D gene, clone size, V gene, CDR3 protein, CDR3 DNA. D genes are given only for firm matches. Expanded clones are given a class, and other clones once, few, many or no size at all.

J gene: TRBJ2-3
D gene: TRBD2
clone size: NA
V gene: TRBV15
CDR3 protein: CATSTGLAGISDTQYF
CDR3 DNA: TGTGCCACCAGCACAGGACTAGCGGGGATCTCAGATACGCAGTATTTT

J gene: TRBJ1-2
D gene: NA
clone size: NA
V gene: TRBV6-1
CDR3 protein: CASSVWDTRGGYTF
CDR3 DNA: TGTGCCAGCAGTGTTTGGGACACCCGGGGCGGCTACACCTTC

J gene: TRBJ2-5
D gene: NA
clone size: few
V gene: TRBV7-2
CDR3 protein: CASRGGQETQYF
CDR3 DNA: TGTGCCTCTCGGGGTGGCCAAGAGACCCAGTACTTC

J gene: TRBJ2-5
D gene: NA
clone size: NA
V gene: TRBV6-5
CDR3 protein: CASSYGRDTGEGETQYF
CDR3 DNA: TGTGCCAGCAGTTACGGCAGGGACACGGGTGAAGGAGAGACCCAGTACTTC

J gene: TRBJ2-1
D gene: NA
clone size: many
V gene: TRBV6-2/TRBV6-3
CDR3 protein: CASSRGTYNEQFF
CDR3 DNA: TGTGCCAGCAGCCGGGGCACCTACAATGAGCAGTTCTTC

J gene: TRBJ2-3
D gene: NA
clone size: NA
V gene: TRBV7-2
CDR3 protein: CASSLPGADTQYF
CDR3 DNA: TGTGCCAGCAGCTTACCGGGCGCAGATACGCAGTATTTT

J gene: TRBJ1-5
D gene: NA
clone size: NA
V gene: TRBV18
CDR3 protein: CASSQDLQPQHF
CDR3 DNA: TGTGCCAGCTCACAGGATTTGCAGCCCCAGCATTTT

J gene: TRBJ1-2
D gene: NA
clone size: NA
V gene: TRBV9
CDR3 protein: CASSVDSRTVNYGYTF
CDR3 DNA: TGTGCCAGCAGCGTAGACTCTCGGACCGTCAACTATGGCTACACCTTC

J gene: TRBJ2-3
D gene: NA
clone size: few
V gene: TRBV6-2/TRBV6-3
CDR3 protein: CASSYWTEDTQYF
CDR3 DNA: TGTGCCAGCAGTTACTGGACAGAAGATACGCAGTATTTT

J gene: TRBJ2-2
D gene: NA
clone size: NA
V gene: TRBV7-2
CDR3 protein: CASWGALNTGELFF
CDR3 DNA: TGTGCCAGCTGGGGGGCATTGAACACCGGGGAGCTGTTTTTT

J gene: TRBJ2-1
D gene: TRBD2
clone size: NA
V gene: TRBV12-3/TRBV12-4
CDR3 protein: CASSIAGDLYNEQFF
CDR3 DNA: TGTGCCAGCAGTATAGCGGGGGACCTGTACAATGAGCAGTTCTTC

J gene: TRBJ2-5
D gene: NA
clone size: many
V gene: TRBV12-3/TRBV12-4
CDR3 protein: CASSLGRKETQYF
CDR3 DNA: TGTGCCAGCAGTTTAGGTCGAAAAGAGACCCAGTACTTC

J gene: TRBJ2-5
D gene: NA
clone size: NA
V gene: TRBV7-9
CDR3 protein: CASSTTQGQETQYF
CDR3 DNA: TGTGCCAGCAGCACCACACAGGGACAAGAGACCCAGTACTTC

J gene: TRBJ2-3
D gene: NA
clone size: few
V gene: TRBV20-1
CDR3 protein: CSARDWSLGTDTQYF
CDR3 DNA: TGCAGTGCTAGAGATTGGTCACTAGGGACAGATACGCAGTATTTT

J gene: TRBJ2-5
D gene: NA
clone size: NA
V gene: TRBV15
CDR3 protein: CATSRDKGDGETQYF
CDR3 DNA: TGTGCCACCAGCAGAGATAAGGGCGACGGGGAGACCCAGTACTTC

J gene: TRBJ2-3
D gene: TRBD2
clone size: NA
V gene: TRBV27
CDR3 protein: CASSLKIPGLGPDTQYF
CDR3 DNA: TGTGCCAGCAGTTTAAAAATACCGGGACTAGGGCCAGATACGCAGTATTTT

J gene: TRBJ2-7
D gene: TRBD2
clone size: many
V gene: TRBV6-5
CDR3 protein: CASKLSGVSYEQYF
CDR3 DNA: TGTGCCAGCAAGCTTAGCGGGGTCTCCTACGAGCAGTACTTC

J gene: TRBJ2-5
D gene: TRBD2
clone size: NA
V gene: TRBV27
CDR3 protein: CASSWGLAGAGRTQYF
CDR3 DNA: TGTGCCAGCAGTTGGGGACTAGCGGGGGCCGGGAGGACCCAGTACTTC

J gene: TRBJ2-3
D gene: NA
clone size: NA
V gene: TRBV29-1
CDR3 protein: CSVETQGTDTQYF
CDR3 DNA: TGCAGCGTTGAAACGCAGGGGACAGATACGCAGTATTTT

J gene: TRBJ2-7
D gene: TRBD1
clone size: few
V gene: TRBV29-1
CDR3 protein: CSVESRSDRVYEQYF
CDR3 DNA: TGCAGCGTTGAAAGTCGCTCGGACAGGGTTTACGAGCAGTACTTC

J gene: TRBJ2-7
D gene: NA
clone size: few
V gene: TRBV20-1
CDR3 protein: CSARGIYEQYF
CDR3 DNA: TGCAGTGCTAGGGGCATCTACGAGCAGTACTTC

J gene: TRBJ2-1
D gene: NA
clone size: few
V gene: TRBV2
CDR3 protein: CARRSQGNEQFF
CDR3 DNA: TGTGCCAGACGCTCGCAGGGCAATGAGCAGTTCTTC

J gene: TRBJ2-4
D gene: NA
clone size: NA
V gene: TRBV3-1
CDR3 protein: CASSQDMGSQYF
CDR3 DNA: TGTGCCAGCAGCCAAGATATGGGATCTCAGTACTTC

J gene: TRBJ2-5
D gene: NA
clone size: NA
V gene: TRBV7-2
CDR3 protein: CASSLGNYQETQYF
CDR3 DNA: TGTGCCAGCAGCTTAGGGAACTACCAAGAGACCCAGTACTTC

J gene: TRBJ2-3
D gene: TRBD2
clone size: NA
V gene: TRBV20-1
CDR3 protein: CSARNGGEGWTDTQYF
CDR3 DNA: TGCAGTGCTAGAAATGGCGGGGAGGGTTGGACAGATACGCAGTATTTT

J gene: TRBJ2-1
D gene: NA
clone size: NA
V gene: TRBV20-1
CDR3 protein: CSAQTTGGTYNEQFF
CDR3 DNA: TGCAGTGCCCAAACCACGGGGGGCACCTACAATGAGCAGTTCTTC

J gene: TRBJ1-6
D gene: NA
clone size: NA
V gene: TRBV7-2
CDR3 protein: CASRRRGDTDGVSPLHF
CDR3 DNA: TGTGCCAGCAGACGGAGGGGGGACACGGATGGAGTATCACCCCTCCACTTT